A single TCR beta chain is shown here with its context. The data belong to a study of blood T cell repertoires in COVID-19. Study summary: COVID-19 samples, acute and convalescent, were from the United States, Italy and Spain. PBMCs, B-cell-depleted T cells, or T cells were the source of the cDNA or gDNA that made up the material.

The CDR3 loop spans 15 amino acids. Germline V lookup: CDR1 SGHTA, CDR2 FQGNSA. V dropped 1 base and J dropped 4 bases, with 11 bases sitting between them. The table came from immunoSEQ multiplex PCR; TCRdb's copy has only in-frame clones and leaves some out. The top ten clones hold less than 30% of a sample with 95,000 to 150,000 clones, over 80% of them seen once. Sequencing was carried out using peripheral blood. This TCR derives from a woman in her 70s with acute or convalescent COVID-19. The J gene is TRBJ1-5, the V gene TRBV7-2; D is ambiguous. Written as DNA, the CDR3 is TGTGCCAGCAGCTTAGATCCACGAGTTAATCAGCCCCAGCATTTT. Protein product: CASSLDPRVNQPQHF. The complete variable domain, with remaining parts taken from reference TRBV7-2 and TRBJ1-5, reads GAGVSQSPSNKVTEKGKDVELRCDPISGHTALYWYRQSLGQGLEFLIYFQGNSAPDKSGLPSDRFSAERTGGSVSTLTIQRTQQEDSAVYLCASSLDPRVNQPQHFGDGTRLSIL.